This TCR beta chain came from a study of T cells in Graves' hyperthyroidism and ophthalmopathy. This clonotype was picked up many times. Uncontrolled infection, other autoimmune disease, pregnancy or lactation excluded patients. Clinicians diagnosed patients from clinical symptoms, serum thyroxine and TRAb, thyroid ultrasound and orbital computed tomography. Extraction of PBMCs used under 13 ml of fresh peripheral blood. Amplified TCR beta CDR3 regions derived from RNA transcripts. The primer set for the first-round RT-PCR of the TCR CDR3 was HTBI. One entry per CDR3 protein results from TCRdb running MiXCR on the multiplex PCR reads. Among roughly 570,000 distinct CDR3 sequences listed, 15% to 19% were seen once. This TCR derives from a woman in her 30s with Graves' hyperthyroidism. The sequencing sample was made of blood.

Here the CDR3 reads CAWHTGASATDTQYF. The CDR3 bases are TGTGCCTGGCACACAGGGGCTAGCGCCACAGATACGCAGTATTTT. The chain employs TRBV30 and TRBJ2-3, with D possibly TRBD1 on 7 matching bases. V shed 5 bases and J shed 2 bases, with 17 bases lying between them. This CDR3 has 15 residues. CDR1 is GTSNPN, CDR2 SVGIG, per germline (reference sequence).